The T cell receptor beta chain described here comes from a study of T cells in Graves' hyperthyroidism and ophthalmopathy. The V gene's germline CDR1 is MNHGY and CDR2 SVAAGI. The CDR3 covers 13 residues. The V gene lost 3 bases and the J gene lost 4 bases, with 9 bases spanning the gap. Researchers amplified the TCR beta CDR3 regions from RNA transcripts. HTBI primers were employed in a first-round RT-PCR of the TCR CDR3. MiXCR, applied by TCRdb to the multiplex PCR reads, yields one record per CDR3 protein. The sample carries some 490,000 distinct CDR3 sequences, about 20% recorded once. This clonotype was counted between two and nine times.

The chain employs TRBV6-9 and TRBJ1-2; D not resolved. The receptor was isolated from an older woman with Graves' ophthalmopathy. The source material was blood. CDR3 coding DNA: TGTGCCAGCAGTTACACGGGCGCCTATGGCTACACCTTC. Amino acids: CASSYTGAYGYTF.